Given below is one T cell receptor (beta chain) in context. Antigen: not known. CD4+ cells of the naive, central memory, regulatory and stem cell-like memory types were sorted via CD45RO/CCR7/CD25/CD127/CD95/CD27. The sample is drawn from a study of beta chain features in type 1 diabetes. Study-level background: Cells sorted and examined across all samples totaled more than 90,000,000.

Points from the study as a whole: Patients with type 1 diabetes showed fewer VDJ junction insertions and more deletions.

Deletions cut 2 bases from V and 4 bases from J, with 14 bases between. CDR3 length: 15 residues. The germline CDR1 and CDR2 sequences are SGHTA and FQGNSA. The isolated RNA, all of it, was reverse transcribed, so expressed TCRB transcripts were what got sequenced. This table comes from immunoSEQ multiplex PCR, and its TCRdb copy is limited to in-frame clones, with some not included. The sample has some 360,000 clones, roughly a fifth seen once. The sequenced sample was naive CD4+ T cells from blood. This chain links TRBV7-2 with TRBJ1-1; no definite D call. The clonotype was recovered from a young woman in good health. The CDR3 reads CASSLLAGKGTEAFF. For the CDR3, the DNA is TGTGCCAGCAGCTTACTCGCGGGGAAGGGCACTGAAGCTTTCTTT.